This T cell receptor (beta chain) emerged from a study of blood T cells in healthy people across ages. Donors gave about 9.3 milliliters of peripheral blood apiece. The sample holds a few counts of this clonotype. Germline values: CDR1 MDHEN, CDR2 SYDVKM. This CDR3 comprises 15 residues. With 5 bases removed from V and 4 bases from J, the gap between germline ends came to 17 bases. The authors ran a second PCR of roughly 7 to 11 cycles using a sample-barcoded 5' primer and a J-beta primer mix. Each CDR3 protein is one row after TCRdb ran MiXCR on the 5' RACE reads. The sample holds more than 1,400,000 distinct CDR3 sequences, roughly 40% seen once.

The chain couples TRBV28 to TRBJ1-2, with a weak D call TRBD1 (5 bases). This TCR was recovered from a woman in her late teens or twenties in good health. The sequenced sample was blood. CDR3 region: CASSLLSTASYGYTF. Here the CDR3 DNA reads TGTGCCAGCAGTCTACTATCGACAGCCTCCTATGGCTACACCTTC.